What follows describes a single T cell receptor (beta chain). The antigen remains undetermined. These data originate in a study of T cells in Graves' hyperthyroidism and ophthalmopathy. Overall study findings and caveats: Median prediction lead before ophthalmopathy onset was six to eight months with the model. In the blood, most expanded thyroid clonotypes above 0.001 appeared as well.

CDR1 is SGHNT, CDR2 YENEEA, per germline. The CDR3 has 12 residues. Unmatched junction bases numbered 2, after V lost 3 bases and J lost 7 bases. Cells are PBMCs isolated from about 10 ml of fresh blood. The source material, RNA transcripts, was used to amplify TCR beta CDR3 regions. Researchers ran a first-round RT-PCR on the TCR CDR3 using the HTBI primer set. MiXCR, run by TCRdb on the multiplex PCR reads, gives a single entry per CDR3 protein. The sample consists of some 500,000 distinct CDR3 sequences, approximately 15% of them appearing once. This chain links TRBV11-3 with TRBJ1-1; TRBD1 matches at 7 bases. Sequencing was carried out using blood. The source of this sequence is a woman aged 18-35 years with Graves' hyperthyroidism. The CDR3 here is CASSLRTGEAFF. The CDR3 bases are TGTGCCAGCAGCTTGCGGACAGGTGAAGCTTTCTTT.